This entry concerns a single TCR beta chain. What antigen it recognizes has not been identified. No qualities accompany the bases; no much larger clone lies one base away. These data are taken from a study of Tregs in tolerant kidney transplant recipients (dated by TCRdb to between 2018 and 2021). About the full investigation: The transplants used related donors along with nonmyeloablative bone marrow transplantation, and in the human trials mixed chimerism was transient. Before combined kidney and bone marrow transplantation, this study identified donor-specific regulatory T cells using TCRbeta sequencing and then followed those same cells after transplant. The investigation overall reported the following: Expanding Tregs with activated donor B cells appeared to identify the most biologically relevant and donor-specific TCRbeta repertoire. Biological reproducibility was not examined directly, but technical replication error appeared to be minimal. Donor-specific Treg expansion exceeded global Treg expansion in tolerant patients, suggesting antigen-driven rather than nonspecific expansion. The study was limited by small patient numbers, and the findings need validation in larger populations and under other immunosuppression protocols. PCR primers changed over time for some patients, so nucleotide-level comparison across those patients' samples was not possible.

V has 2 bases trimmed and J has 2 bases trimmed; junction bases matching no gene number 9. The CDR3 runs 17 amino acids, cysteine and phenylalanine included. Just CDR3 DNA is preserved here, 51 bases in frame from base 1. From a lookup of the germline V gene, CDR1 and CDR2 are SGHTA and FQGNSA. For TCRbeta CDR3 sequencing, genomic DNA was extracted from sorted cells using the QIAGEN DNeasy Blood and Tissue Kit. Through immunoSEQ, high-throughput TCRbeta CDR3 sequencing was done commercially, including PCR amplification with internal controls and bias correction. Processing in the source paper ran as follows. Unique productive TCRbeta sequences were defined by CDR3 nucleotide sequence where primers matched, and otherwise by CDR3 amino acid sequence together with Vbeta and Jbeta genes. To correct for sorting error, sequences found in more than one sorted population at a frequency ratio of 2:1 or less were discarded, and the remaining shared sequences were assigned to the population with the higher frequency. A sequence counted as donor-reactive if, in CFSE-low cells, the sequence had a frequency of at least 0.01% and was expanded at least 5-fold compared with unstimulated cells. Jensen-Shannon divergence calculated on the top 100 TCRbeta sequences ranked by frequency was used to measure repertoire divergence. For samples with multiple sequencing runs, sorting error was corrected in each run separately before the runs were combined. The table comes from immuneACCESS by way of TCRdb, which keeps in-frame sequences with V and J called. Part of the clones is missing from these tables; in studies checked, under half for an unresolved V gene and the rest for unknown reasons. For V, J and clone size, that table is used; D and trimming come from the DNA. This sample comprises about 77,000 clones, roughly 98% of them detected only once. Together, the top ten hold 0.56% of the sample.

Read against the paper, the sample's time point label means: blood sample drawn before combined kidney and bone marrow transplant. Thawed PBMCs were FACS-sorted into unstimulated Tregs (CD4+CD25+CD127-), CD4+ non-Tregs (CD4+CD25-), CD4 cells and CD8 cells. The patients were a handful of recipients of combined kidney and bone marrow transplants from the ITN036ST trial, and samples were available only from these trial subjects. Healthy control blood was processed by Ficoll density gradient to PBMCs and cryopreserved; patient PBMCs were collected before and after transplant. The TCR was taken from a human donor who received a combined kidney and bone marrow transplant. The specimen comprised CD4+ T cells from blood, sampled before the transplant. This receptor chain uses TRBV7-2 and TRBJ2-1; 7 bases in the junction line up with TRBD2. The nucleotide sequence reads TGTGCCAGCAGCTTATACGGTAGGGCGGGAGCCTACAATGAGCAGTTCTTC. This codes for CASSLYGRAGAYNEQFF.